This TCR beta chain was sequenced in a study of T cell responses to AZD1222 COVID-19 vaccine. Findings and caveats of the study: Donors were mostly white British, more females; clonal diversity possibly underestimated. Only five or six people who got AZD1222 tested seropositive at baseline.

There are 18 residues in the CDR3. V lost 4 bases, J lost 0 bases, and 8 bases stayed unmatched. Germline lookup yields CDR1 SGHDT and CDR2 YYEEEE. Of note for this clone: Antigen specificity is unknown.

The method was immunoSEQ multiplex PCR; TCRdb's version includes in-frame clones alone and lacks a portion of them. Here the sample spans about 120,000 clones, 70% to 90% being singletons. Here the sequenced sample was peripheral blood, taken 28 days after the second AZD1222 dose. This TCR derives from an adult who received the AZD1222 COVID-19 vaccine. J is TRBJ2-5 and V is TRBV5-6; TRBD2 matches 14 bases. CDR3 amino acids: CASSGAGLAGGNQETQYF. CDR3 bases: TGTGCCAGCAGCGGTGCCGGACTAGCGGGGGGTAACCAAGAGACCCAGTACTTC.